This passage covers 22 T cell receptor beta chains from one sample sequenced in a study of cytomegalovirus exposure and HLA in healthy donors (dated by TCRdb to about 2017). Receptor libraries were prepared by the immunoSEQ multiplex PCR assay. The multiplex PCR relied on a mix of 60 forward primers for TCR Vbeta segments and 13 reverse primers for TCR Jbeta segments. The table comes from immuneACCESS by way of TCRdb, which keeps in-frame sequences with V and J called. Part of the clones is missing from these tables; in studies checked, under half for an unresolved V gene and the rest for unknown reasons. The sample records 150,000 to 200,000 clones, 80% of which are singletons. The ten largest make up around 4.4% of the sample. The sample taken for sequencing was PBMCs. These receptors all stem from a woman between 45 and 60 years old in good health and CMV-seropositive.

The chain combines TRBV9 with TRBJ2-3; 8 bases match TRBD2. Germline values: CDR1 SGDLS, CDR2 YYNGEE. The V segment lost 0 bases and the J segment 8 bases; nucleotides outside the gene matches: 8. CDR3 length equals 15 residues. CDR3 protein: CASSVGGLASATQYF. CDR3 DNA: TGTGCCAGCAGCGTAGGCGGACTAGCCTCTGCTACGCAGTATTTT.

The chain uses TRBV4-1 and TRBJ2-4; D may be TRBD2 (6 bases). The CDR3 extends over 15 amino acids. V lost 4 bases, J lost 9 bases, and 19 bases lay in between. Germline CDR1 and CDR2: MGHRA and YSYEKL. The CDR3 DNA is TGCGCCAGCAGCCCGGAACCGTGGGGAGCGGGCATTCAGTACTTC. This encodes CASSPEPWGAGIQYF.

The chain combines TRBV7-2 with TRBJ2-5; possibly TRBD2 for D (6 bases). The DNA matches TRBJ2-7 better at its end, which makes the J call doubtful. Germline V lookup: CDR1 SGHTA, CDR2 FQGNSA. The CDR3 length is 18 residues. The CDR3 sequence is CASSLSWAGNGAVREQYF. As DNA, the CDR3 is TGTGCCAGCAGCTTATCTTGGGCGGGGAATGGTGCGGTTCGCGAGCAGTACTTC.

The DNA for the CDR3 is TGTGCCTGGAGACGGGAAGGGCGCTATGGCTACACCTTC. Amino acids: CAWRREGRYGYTF. The J gene is TRBJ1-2, the V gene TRBV30; no clear D. Germline-derived CDR1 and CDR2 are GTSNPN and SVGIG (reference sequence). The ends were cut back, 3 bases at V and 4 bases at J, with 12 bases in the middle. CDR3 length: 13 residues. The full variable domain, its missing parts supplied by reference TRBV30 and TRBJ1-2, is SQTIHQWPATLVQPVGSPLSLECTVEGTSNPNLYWYRQAAGRGLQLLFYSVGIGQISSEVPQNLSASRPQDRQFILSSKKLLLSDSGFYLCAWRREGRYGYTFGSGTRLTVV.

The rearrangement links TRBV30 to TRBJ2-1; 8 bases match TRBD2. The V gene's germline CDR1 is GTSNPN and CDR2 SVGIG (reference sequence). Trimming took 4 bases from V and 0 from J; bases not matched to a gene: 2. The CDR3 has 14 amino acids. The CDR3 DNA is TGTGCCTGGAATAGCGGGGTCTCCTACAATGAGCAGTTCTTC. It translates to CAWNSGVSYNEQFF.

The rearrangement links TRBV5-1 to TRBJ1-1; weak D call: TRBD1 (6 bases). Germline V lookup: CDR1 SGHRS, CDR2 YFSETQ. The CDR3 loop spans 16 amino acids. With 4 bases removed from V and 2 bases from J, the gap between germline ends came to 18 bases. CDR3 coding DNA: TGCGCCAGCAGCACTGACAGGCAAATAGGTAACACTGAAGCTTTCTTT. As protein: CASSTDRQIGNTEAFF.

V is TRBV4-2 and J is TRBJ2-1; D might be TRBD1 (6 bases). V lost 2 bases and J 0 bases, leaving 11 bases between the germline ends. Germline values: CDR1 LGHNA, CDR2 YNFKEQ. The CDR3 loop spans 16 amino acids. CDR3 nucleotides: TGTGCCAGCAGCCAAACCTCCAGGGGCTCCTACAATGAGCAGTTCTTC. Its translation: CASSQTSRGSYNEQFF.

The chain couples TRBV29-1 to TRBJ2-3, with TRBD2 matching over 14 bases. The V gene end was trimmed by 7 bases and the J gene end by 5 bases; junction bases not matched to a gene: 8. The length of the CDR3 is 15 residues. CDR1 and CDR2 (germline): SQVTM, ANQGSEA. The CDR3, as DNA: TGCAGCGGAACCCTGACTAGCGGGGGGGAAGATACGCAGTATTTT. This sequence encodes CSGTLTSGGEDTQYF.

About this clone: Sequence at one end of the junction differs from germline and may be a read error. This chain connects TRBV11-2 to TRBJ1-2; D unresolved. The CDR3 covers 11 residues. Germline CDR1 SGHAT, CDR2 FQNNGV. The CDR3 is CASSRVYDYTF. In DNA form, the CDR3 reads TGTGCCAGCAGTCGGGTCTATGACTACACCTTC. The full variable domain, rest sourced from reference TRBV11-2 and TRBJ1-2, is EAGVAQSPRYKIIEKRQSVAFWCNPISGHATLYWYQQILGQGPKLLIQFQNNGVVDDSQLPKDRFSAERLKGVDSTLKIQPAKLEDSAVYLCASSRVYDYTFGSGTRLTVV.

The rearrangement links TRBV7-3 to TRBJ2-1; 10 bases line up with TRBD2. Looked up from germline, CDR1 is SGHTA and CDR2 is FQGTGA. Trimming took 3 bases from V and 5 from J; bases not matched to a gene: 4. The CDR3 covers 15 residues. The CDR3 sequence: CASSLASGSDNEQFF. The CDR3, as DNA: TGTGCCAGCAGCTTGGCTAGCGGGAGTGACAATGAGCAGTTCTTC.

The chain links TRBV5-4 to TRBJ2-3; tentative D call: TRBD1 (5 bases). Germline CDR1 SGHNT, CDR2 YYREEE (reference sequence). V lost 4 bases and J lost 6, with 15 bases in between. This CDR3 spans 14 amino acids. The CDR3 bases are TGTGCCAGCAGCGGGGCGGCGATGGGGGATACGCAGTATTTT. Amino acids: CASSGAAMGDTQYF.

This clone has more than one count but fewer than ten. The rearrangement uses TRBV5-1 and TRBJ2-5; D uncertain. CDR3 length: 14 amino acids. Deletions cut 4 bases from V and 2 bases from J, with 12 bases between. CDR1 is SGHRS and CDR2 is YFSETQ in the germline V gene. The DNA of the CDR3 is TGCGCCAGCAGCATGACTCTCATACAAGAGACCCAGTACTTC. It encodes CASSMTLIQETQYF.

V is TRBV21-1 and J is TRBJ1-1; the D call in the table, TRBD1, was not verified against the DNA. TRBV21-1 is shown as a pseudogene. The CDR3 runs to 15 residues. CDR3 coding DNA: TGTGCCAGCAGCTCCTCCACAGGGCCGAACACTGAAGCTTTCTTT. Translated, it gives CASSSSTGPNTEAFF.

The chain has TRBV30 and TRBJ1-4, with 7 nucleotides matching TRBD1. This CDR3 has 13 residues. Losses at the gene ends were 3 bases for V and 5 bases for J; bases not matched to a gene: 3. From germline, CDR1 is GTSNPN and CDR2 SVGIG (reference sequence). DNA for the CDR3: TGTGCCTGGAGGACAGGGCCAAATGAAAAACTGTTTTTT. This translates into CAWRTGPNEKLFF.

The rearrangement uses TRBV9 and TRBJ2-1, with TRBD2 matching 8 bases. This CDR3 has 15 residues. The V and J ends lost 0 bases and 2 bases, in that order; junction bases with no gene match: 1. The germline CDR1 and CDR2 sequences are SGDLS and YYNGEE. CDR3 sequence: CASSVAGGPYNEQFF. The CDR3, as DNA: TGTGCCAGCAGCGTAGCGGGAGGGCCCTACAATGAGCAGTTCTTC.

V gene TRBV28 combines with J gene TRBJ2-1; 12 bases are a match to TRBD2. V shed 3 bases and J 6 bases; nucleotides not matched to a gene: 3. CDR1 MDHEN and CDR2 SYDVKM come from the germline V gene. CDR3 length: 15 amino acids. The CDR3 loop reads CASSFPSGRGNEQFF. The CDR3 DNA sequence: TGTGCCAGCAGTTTCCCTAGCGGGAGGGGCAATGAGCAGTTCTTC.

V and J are TRBV7-8 and TRBJ2-7; the D gene is possibly TRBD1 (5 bases). Trimming took off 5 bases at V and 3 bases at J, with 17 bases between the two ends. Germline V gene lookup returns CDR1 SGHVS and CDR2 FQNEAQ. CDR3 size: 15 residues. This CDR3 is CASSQRLGPFYEQYF. The DNA for the CDR3 is TGTGCCAGCAGCCAGCGATTGGGGCCATTCTACGAGCAGTACTTC.

This chain uses TRBV9 with TRBJ2-2; no definite D call. Trimming took 0 bases from V and 6 from J, leaving 9 bases between them. The CDR3 length is 14 residues. From germline, CDR1 is SGDLS and CDR2 YYNGEE. In DNA form, the CDR3 reads TGTGCCAGCAGCGTAGAGGTGGGCGCCGGGGAGCTGTTTTTT. Translating gives CASSVEVGAGELFF.

This chain joins TRBV7-2 and TRBJ1-3; the D is unclear. The CDR3 length is 15 residues. V dropped 0 bases and J dropped 4 bases, with 10 bases sitting between them. Per the germline V gene, CDR1 is SGHTA and CDR2 is FQGNSA. CDR3 nucleotides: TGTGCCAGCAGCTTAGCCCAAGGAGTGGGAAACACCATATATTTT. It specifies CASSLAQGVGNTIYF.

This chain joins TRBV5-1 and TRBJ2-3; D unclear. V lost 4 bases and J 6 bases, leaving 15 bases between the germline ends. The CDR3 loop spans 14 amino acids. Germline CDR1 and CDR2: SGHRS and YFSETQ. The CDR3 reads CASSLEASRDTQYF. The DNA for the CDR3 is TGCGCCAGCAGCCTTGAGGCCAGTAGGGATACGCAGTATTTT.

This clone was counted a single time. This chain uses TRBV19 with TRBJ2-1; TRBD2 is a possible D gene (5 bases). Trimming took 1 base from V and 9 from J, leaving 16 bases between them. Germline assignment: CDR1 LNHDA and CDR2 SQIVND (reference sequence). This CDR3 spans 15 amino acids. This chain's CDR3 is CASSIVTGWESEQFF. The CDR3 DNA reads as TGTGCCAGTAGTATAGTGACGGGATGGGAGAGTGAGCAGTTCTTC.

The V gene is TRBV5-1, the J gene TRBJ2-1; 9 nucleotides align to TRBD2. This CDR3 comprises 15 residues. Germline lookup yields CDR1 SGHRS and CDR2 YFSETQ. V gave up 1 base and J gave up 5 bases; unmatched junction bases: 4. The CDR3 region has the DNA TGCGCCAGCAGCTTGCTCGCGGGAGGGGACAATGAGCAGTTCTTC. As protein: CASSLLAGGDNEQFF.